This T cell receptor (beta chain) appears in the sequencing data of a study of lymphopenia after photon versus proton radiotherapy. Whole-study results and caveats: After the lymphocyte nadir, photon-treated repertoires showed oligoclonal expansion, especially of CD8+ Temra cells.

This clone was counted only a few times. Its specificity is not known. The CDR3 is 19 residues long. V dropped 3 bases and J dropped 0; count of bases not matched to a gene: 8. The germline gives CDR1 SGHTA, CDR2 FQGNSA. Generated by immunoSEQ multiplex PCR, the TCRdb table keeps only in-frame clones and is missing some. The table includes 68,000 or so clones, approximately 91% detected once. Sequencing was performed on peripheral blood, taken from a patient treated with photon-based radiotherapy. The V gene is TRBV7-2, the J gene TRBJ2-7, with TRBD2 identical over 16 bases. This receptor was identified in a woman in her 70s with pancreatic cancer. The CDR3 nucleotides are TGTGCCAGCAGCTTCCCGGGACTAGCGGGAGGGCCCCCCTCCTACGAGCAGTACTTC. It translates to CASSFPGLAGGPPSYEQYF.